The present T cell receptor beta chain was sequenced within a study of blood T cell repertoires in COVID-19. Whole-study context: Samples representing acute and convalescent COVID-19 were sourced from the United States, Italy and Spain. T cells, B-cell-depleted T cells, or PBMCs provided the cDNA or gDNA that served as material.

Germline assignment: CDR1 MNHEY and CDR2 SMNVEV (reference sequence). There are 14 residues in the CDR3. V lost 5 bases and J lost 9, with 17 bases in between. Per the authors' pipeline: Reference gene primer amplification in the assay estimated nucleated cell counts. Sequenced by immunoSEQ multiplex PCR; TCRdb stores in-frame clones only, minus some. From that table come the V and J calls and clone size; the DNA was used to work out D and trimming. This sample has tens of thousands of clones, with 70% to 90% found just once. The sample was peripheral blood. This chain connects TRBV27 to TRBJ1-5; possibly TRBD1 for D (6 bases). The TCR was taken from an elderly woman with active COVID-19. The CDR3 loop reads CASSPATGSGPQHF. In DNA form, the CDR3 reads TGTGCCAGCAGTCCAGCAACAGGGTCAGGGCCCCAGCATTTT.